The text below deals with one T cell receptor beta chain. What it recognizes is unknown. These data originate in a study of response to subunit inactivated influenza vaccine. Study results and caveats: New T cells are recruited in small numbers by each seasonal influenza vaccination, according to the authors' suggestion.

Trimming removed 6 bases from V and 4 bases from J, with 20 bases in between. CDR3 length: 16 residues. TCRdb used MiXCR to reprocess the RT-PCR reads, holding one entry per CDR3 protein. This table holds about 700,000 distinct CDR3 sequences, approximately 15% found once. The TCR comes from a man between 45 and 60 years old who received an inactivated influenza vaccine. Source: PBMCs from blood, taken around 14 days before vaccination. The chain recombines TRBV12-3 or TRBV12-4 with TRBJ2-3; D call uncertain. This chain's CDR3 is CASSPIGKKVADTQYF. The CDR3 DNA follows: TGTGCCAGCAGCCCGATTGGGAAAAAGGTTGCAGATACGCAGTATTTT.